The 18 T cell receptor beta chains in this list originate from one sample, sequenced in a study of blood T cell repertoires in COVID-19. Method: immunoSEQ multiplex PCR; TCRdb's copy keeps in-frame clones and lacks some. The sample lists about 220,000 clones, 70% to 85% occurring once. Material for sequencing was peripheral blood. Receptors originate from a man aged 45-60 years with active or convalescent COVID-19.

CDR3 residues: CAISESNRDRYGYTF. DNA of the CDR3: TGTGCCATCAGTGAGTCGAACAGGGACCGCTATGGCTACACCTTC. This chain joins TRBV10-3 and TRBJ1-2, with a tentative D call TRBD1 (6 bases). V was shortened by 0 bases and J by 4 bases, with 12 bases between the two germline ends. Germline V lookup: CDR1 ENHRY, CDR2 SYGVKD. The CDR3 has 15 amino acids.

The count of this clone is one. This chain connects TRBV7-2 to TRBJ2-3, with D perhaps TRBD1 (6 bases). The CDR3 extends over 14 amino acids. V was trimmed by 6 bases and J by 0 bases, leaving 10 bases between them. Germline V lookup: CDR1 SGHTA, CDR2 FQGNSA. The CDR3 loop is CASSYDRSTDTQYF. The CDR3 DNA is TGTGCCAGCAGTTACGACAGGAGCACAGATACGCAGTATTTT.

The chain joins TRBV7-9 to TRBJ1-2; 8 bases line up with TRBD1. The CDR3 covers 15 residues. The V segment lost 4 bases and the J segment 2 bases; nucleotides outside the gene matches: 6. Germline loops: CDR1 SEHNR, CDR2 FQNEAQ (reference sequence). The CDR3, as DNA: TGTGCCAGCAGCTATGGGACAGGAGCAAACTATGGCTACACCTTC. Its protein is CASSYGTGANYGYTF.

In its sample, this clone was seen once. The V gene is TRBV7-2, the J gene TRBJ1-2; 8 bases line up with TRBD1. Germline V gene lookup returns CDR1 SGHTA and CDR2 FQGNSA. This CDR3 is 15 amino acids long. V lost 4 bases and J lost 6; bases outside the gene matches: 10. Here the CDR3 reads CASSWRTGRRDGYTF. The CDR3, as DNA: TGTGCCAGCAGCTGGAGGACAGGGAGGAGGGATGGCTACACCTTC.

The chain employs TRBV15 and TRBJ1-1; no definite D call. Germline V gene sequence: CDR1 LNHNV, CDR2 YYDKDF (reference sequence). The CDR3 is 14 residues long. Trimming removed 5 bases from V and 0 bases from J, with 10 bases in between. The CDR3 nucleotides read TGTGCCACCAGCGGCGGGTCAGTGAACACTGAAGCTTTCTTT. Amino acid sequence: CATSGGSVNTEAFF.

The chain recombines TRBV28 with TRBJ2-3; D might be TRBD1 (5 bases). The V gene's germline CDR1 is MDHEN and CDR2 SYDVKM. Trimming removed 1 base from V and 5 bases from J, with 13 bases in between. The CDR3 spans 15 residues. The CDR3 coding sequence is TGTGCCAGCAGTTTATACCAGGTCCAGGGAGATACGCAGTATTTT. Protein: CASSLYQVQGDTQYF.

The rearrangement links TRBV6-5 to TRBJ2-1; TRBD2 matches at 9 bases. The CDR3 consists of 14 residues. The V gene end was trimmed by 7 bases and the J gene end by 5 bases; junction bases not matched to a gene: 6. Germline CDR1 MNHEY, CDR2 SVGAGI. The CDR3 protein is CASMAEREDNEQFF. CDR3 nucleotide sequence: TGTGCCAGCATGGCCGAGCGGGAGGACAATGAGCAGTTCTTC.

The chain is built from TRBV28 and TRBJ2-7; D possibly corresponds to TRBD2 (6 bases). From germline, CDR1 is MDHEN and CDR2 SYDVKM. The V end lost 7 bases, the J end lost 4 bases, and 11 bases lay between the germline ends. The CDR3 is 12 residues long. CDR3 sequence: CASTGRAYEQYF. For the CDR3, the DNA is TGTGCCAGCACCGGGAGAGCGTACGAGCAGTACTTC.

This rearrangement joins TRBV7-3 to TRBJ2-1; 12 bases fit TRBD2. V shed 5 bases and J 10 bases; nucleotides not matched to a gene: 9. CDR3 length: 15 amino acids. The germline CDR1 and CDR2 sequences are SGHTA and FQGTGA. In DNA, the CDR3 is TGTGCCAGCAGCCCTCGAGCTAGCGGGAGGGACGAGCAGTTCTTC. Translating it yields CASSPRASGRDEQFF.

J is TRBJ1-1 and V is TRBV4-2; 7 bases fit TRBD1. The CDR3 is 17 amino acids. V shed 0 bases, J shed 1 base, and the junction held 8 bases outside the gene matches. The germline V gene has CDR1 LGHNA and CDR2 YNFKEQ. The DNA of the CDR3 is TGTGCCAGCAGCCAAGATCCACAGGGGTTATCGAACACTGAAGCTTTCTTT. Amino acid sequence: CASSQDPQGLSNTEAFF.

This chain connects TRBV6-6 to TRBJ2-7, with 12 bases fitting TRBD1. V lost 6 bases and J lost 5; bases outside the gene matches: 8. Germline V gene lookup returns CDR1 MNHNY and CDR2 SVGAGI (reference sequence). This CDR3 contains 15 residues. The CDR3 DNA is TGTGCCAGCAGCCTCCTGGGACAGGGGGCTAACGAGCAGTACTTC. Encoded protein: CASSLLGQGANEQYF.

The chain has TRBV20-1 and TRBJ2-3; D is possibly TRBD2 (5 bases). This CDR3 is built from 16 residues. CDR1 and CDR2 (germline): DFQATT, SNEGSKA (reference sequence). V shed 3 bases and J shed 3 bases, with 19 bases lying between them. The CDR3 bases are TGCAGTGCTAGTCCTCTTTGGGCGGGTCGGACAGATACGCAGTATTTT. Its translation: CSASPLWAGRTDTQYF.

CDR3 loop: CASSLDRSTDTQYF. The CDR3 DNA reads TGTGCCAGCAGCTTAGACAGGAGCACAGATACGCAGTATTTT. The genes are TRBV7-2 and TRBJ2-3; maybe TRBD1 (5 bases). Germline V lookup: CDR1 SGHTA, CDR2 FQGNSA. The V end lost 1 base, the J end lost 0 bases, and 5 bases lay between the germline ends. CDR3 length: 14 residues.

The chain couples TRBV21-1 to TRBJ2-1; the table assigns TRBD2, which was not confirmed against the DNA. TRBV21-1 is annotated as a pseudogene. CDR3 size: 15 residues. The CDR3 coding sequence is TGTGCCAGCAGCCAGCGGGAGGGGTCCTACAATGAGCAGTTCTTC. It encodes CASSQREGSYNEQFF.

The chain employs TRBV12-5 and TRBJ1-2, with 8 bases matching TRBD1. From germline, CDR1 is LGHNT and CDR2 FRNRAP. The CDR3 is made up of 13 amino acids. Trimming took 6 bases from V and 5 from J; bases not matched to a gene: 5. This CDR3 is CASGPDRDYGYTF. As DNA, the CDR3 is TGTGCTAGTGGCCCGGACAGGGATTATGGCTACACCTTC.

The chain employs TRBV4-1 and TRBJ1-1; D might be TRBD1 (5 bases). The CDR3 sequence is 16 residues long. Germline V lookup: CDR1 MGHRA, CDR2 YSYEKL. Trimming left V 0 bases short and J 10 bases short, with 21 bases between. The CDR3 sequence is CASSQDSAGPFTRAFF. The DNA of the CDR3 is TGCGCCAGCAGCCAAGATTCAGCAGGGCCTTTCACCCGAGCTTTCTTT.

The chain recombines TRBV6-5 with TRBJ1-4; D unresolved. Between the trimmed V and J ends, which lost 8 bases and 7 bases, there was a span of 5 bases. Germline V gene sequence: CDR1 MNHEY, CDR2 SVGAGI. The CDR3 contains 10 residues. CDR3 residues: CASGAEKLFF. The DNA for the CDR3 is TGTGCCAGCGGAGCTGAAAAACTGTTTTTT.

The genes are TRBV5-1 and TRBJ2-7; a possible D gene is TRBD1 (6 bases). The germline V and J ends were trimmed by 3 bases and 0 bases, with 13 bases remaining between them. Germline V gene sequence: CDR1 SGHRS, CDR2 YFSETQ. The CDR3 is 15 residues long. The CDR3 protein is CASSWGPVSSYEQYF. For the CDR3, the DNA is TGCGCCAGCAGCTGGGGGCCAGTGAGCTCCTACGAGCAGTACTTC.